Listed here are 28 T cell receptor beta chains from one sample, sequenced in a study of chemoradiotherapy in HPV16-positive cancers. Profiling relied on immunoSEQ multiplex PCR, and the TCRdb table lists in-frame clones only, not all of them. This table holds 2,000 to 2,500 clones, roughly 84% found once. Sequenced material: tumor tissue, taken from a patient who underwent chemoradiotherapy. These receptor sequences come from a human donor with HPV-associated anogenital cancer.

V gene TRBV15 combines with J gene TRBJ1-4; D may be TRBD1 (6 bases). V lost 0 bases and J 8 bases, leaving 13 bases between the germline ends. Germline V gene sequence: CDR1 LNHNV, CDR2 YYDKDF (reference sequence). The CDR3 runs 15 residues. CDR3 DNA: TGTGCCACCAGCAGAGATTGGGGGGGCCTAGAAAAACTGTTTTTT. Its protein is CATSRDWGGLEKLFF.

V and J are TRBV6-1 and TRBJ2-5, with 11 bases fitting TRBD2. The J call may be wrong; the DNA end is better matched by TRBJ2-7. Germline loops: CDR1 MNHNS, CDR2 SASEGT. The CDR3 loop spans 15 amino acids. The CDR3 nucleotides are TGTGCCAGCAGACGCCTAGCGGGGGGTCCCTACGAGCAGTACTTC. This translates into CASRRLAGGPYEQYF.

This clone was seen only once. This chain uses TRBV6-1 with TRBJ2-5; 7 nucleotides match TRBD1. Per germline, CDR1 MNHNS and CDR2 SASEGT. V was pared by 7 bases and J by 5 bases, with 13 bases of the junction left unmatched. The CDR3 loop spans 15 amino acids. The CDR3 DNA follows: TGTGCCAGCACCGGACTGACAGGGTCGGTGGAGACCCAGTACTTC. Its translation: CASTGLTGSVETQYF.

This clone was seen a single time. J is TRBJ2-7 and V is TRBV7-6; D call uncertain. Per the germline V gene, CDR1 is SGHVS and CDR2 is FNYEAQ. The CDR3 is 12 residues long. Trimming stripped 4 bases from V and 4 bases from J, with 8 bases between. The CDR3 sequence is CASSSPDYEQYF. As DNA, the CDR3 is TGTGCCAGCAGCTCCCCCGATTACGAGCAGTACTTC.

The CDR3 reads CASSLAGGYLYEQYF. The CDR3 DNA reads TGTGCCAGCAGCTTGGCAGGCGGGTACCTCTACGAGCAGTACTTC. The chain is built from TRBV5-8 and TRBJ2-7; the D gene is possibly TRBD2 (5 bases). CDR1 and CDR2 from the germline V gene are SGHTS and YDEGEE. V gave up 0 bases and J gave up 3 bases, with 13 bases separating them. This CDR3 spans 15 amino acids.

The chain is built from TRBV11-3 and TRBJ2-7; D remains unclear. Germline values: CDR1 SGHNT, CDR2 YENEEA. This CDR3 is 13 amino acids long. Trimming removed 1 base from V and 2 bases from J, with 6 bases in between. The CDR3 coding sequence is TGTGCCAGCAGCTTAGCCGTAACCTACGAGCAGTACTTC. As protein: CASSLAVTYEQYF.

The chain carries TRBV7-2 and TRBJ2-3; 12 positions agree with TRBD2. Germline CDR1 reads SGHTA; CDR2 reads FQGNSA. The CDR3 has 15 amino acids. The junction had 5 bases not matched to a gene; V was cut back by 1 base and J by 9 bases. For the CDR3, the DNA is TGTGCCAGCAGCTTAGAGCTAGCGGGGGGGCACACGCAGTATTTT. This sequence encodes CASSLELAGGHTQYF.

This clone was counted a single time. In DNA, the CDR3 is TGCGCCAGCAGCCAGATTTCCGGGACAGTCAACACCGGGGAGCTGTTTTTT. It is translated as CASSQISGTVNTGELFF. J is TRBJ2-2 and V is TRBV4-1, with 7 bases aligning to TRBD1. Per the germline V gene, CDR1 is MGHRA and CDR2 is YSYEKL. The CDR3 consists of 17 residues. Trimming cost V 3 bases and J 2 bases; bases outside gene matches: 9.

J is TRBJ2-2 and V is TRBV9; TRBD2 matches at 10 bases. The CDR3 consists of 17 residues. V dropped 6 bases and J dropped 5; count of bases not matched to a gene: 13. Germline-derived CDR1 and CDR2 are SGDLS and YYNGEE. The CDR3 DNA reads TGTGCCAGCAATCGAGTAGCGGGAGGTCTGGGGACCGGGGAGCTGTTTTTT. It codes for CASNRVAGGLGTGELFF.

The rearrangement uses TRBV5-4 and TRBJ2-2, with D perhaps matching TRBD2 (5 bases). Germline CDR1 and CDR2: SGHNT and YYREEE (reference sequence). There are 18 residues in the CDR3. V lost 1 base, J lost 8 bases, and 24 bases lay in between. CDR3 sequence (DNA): TGTGCCAGCAGCTTGAGGCGTACGGGAAACGGAGGCAGGGGGGAGCTGTTTTTT. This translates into CASSLRRTGNGGRGELFF.

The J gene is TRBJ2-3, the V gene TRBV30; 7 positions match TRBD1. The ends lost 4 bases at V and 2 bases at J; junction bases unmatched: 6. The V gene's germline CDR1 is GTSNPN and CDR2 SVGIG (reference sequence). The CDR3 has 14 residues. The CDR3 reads CAWKPGQNTDTQYF. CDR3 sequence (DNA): TGTGCCTGGAAACCGGGACAGAACACAGATACGCAGTATTTT.

The chain's CDR3 is CASSLGTAGEAFF. CDR3 DNA: TGCGCCAGCAGCTTGGGGACAGCAGGGGAAGCTTTCTTT. This chain links TRBV5-1 with TRBJ1-1, with a possible D match to TRBD1 (6 bases). Germline CDR1 and CDR2: SGHRS and YFSETQ. The ends were cut back, 0 bases at V and 8 bases at J, with 11 bases in the middle. The CDR3 runs 13 residues.

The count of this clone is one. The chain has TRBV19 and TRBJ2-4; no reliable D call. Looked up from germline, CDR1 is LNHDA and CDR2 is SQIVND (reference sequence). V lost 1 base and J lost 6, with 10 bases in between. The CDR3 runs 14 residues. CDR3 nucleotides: TGTGCCAGTAGTATAGGGGTCGAGCTAAACATTCAGTACTTC. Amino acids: CASSIGVELNIQYF.

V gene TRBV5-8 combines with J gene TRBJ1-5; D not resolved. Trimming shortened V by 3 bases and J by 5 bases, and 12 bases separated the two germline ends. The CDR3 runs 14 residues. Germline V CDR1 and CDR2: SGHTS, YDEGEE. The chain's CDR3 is CASSYGENDQPQHF. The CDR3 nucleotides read TGTGCCAGCAGCTACGGAGAAAACGATCAGCCCCAGCATTTT.

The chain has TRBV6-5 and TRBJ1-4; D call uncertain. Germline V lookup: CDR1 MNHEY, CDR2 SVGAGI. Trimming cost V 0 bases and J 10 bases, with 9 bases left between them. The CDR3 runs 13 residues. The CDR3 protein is CASSYSIGGKLFF. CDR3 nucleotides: TGTGCCAGCAGTTACTCAATCGGTGGAAAACTGTTTTTT.

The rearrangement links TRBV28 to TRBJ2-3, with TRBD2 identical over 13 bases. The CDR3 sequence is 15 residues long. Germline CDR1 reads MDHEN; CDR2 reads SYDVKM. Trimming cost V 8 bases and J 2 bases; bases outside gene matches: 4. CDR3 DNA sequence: TGTGCCAGCGGAGGACTAGCGGGAGACACAGATACGCAGTATTTT. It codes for CASGGLAGDTDTQYF.

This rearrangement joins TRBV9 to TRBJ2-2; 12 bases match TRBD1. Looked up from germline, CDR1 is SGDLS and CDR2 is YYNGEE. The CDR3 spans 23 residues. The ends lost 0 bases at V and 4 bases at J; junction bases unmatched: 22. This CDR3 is CASSVVGISRGQGATRRTGELFF. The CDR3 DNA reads TGTGCCAGCAGCGTAGTAGGGATATCCCGGGGACAGGGGGCAACTCGGCGCACCGGGGAGCTGTTTTTT. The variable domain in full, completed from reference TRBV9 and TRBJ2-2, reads DSGVTQTPKHLITATGQRVTLRCSPRSGDLSVYWYQQSLDQGLQFLIQYYNGEERAKGNILERFSAQQFPDLHSELNLSSLELGDSALYFCASSVVGISRGQGATRRTGELFFGEGSRLTVL.

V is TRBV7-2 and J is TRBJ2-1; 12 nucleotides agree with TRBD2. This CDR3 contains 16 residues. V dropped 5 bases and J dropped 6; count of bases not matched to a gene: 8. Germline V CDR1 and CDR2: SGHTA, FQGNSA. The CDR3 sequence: CASSQLAGGPVNEQFF. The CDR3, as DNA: TGTGCCAGCAGCCAACTAGCGGGGGGCCCTGTCAATGAGCAGTTCTTC. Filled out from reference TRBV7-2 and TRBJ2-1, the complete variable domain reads GAGVSQSPSNKVTEKGKDVELRCDPISGHTALYWYRQSLGQGLEFLIYFQGNSAPDKSGLPSDRFSAERTGGSVSTLTIQRTQQEDSAVYLCASSQLAGGPVNEQFFGPGTRLTVL.

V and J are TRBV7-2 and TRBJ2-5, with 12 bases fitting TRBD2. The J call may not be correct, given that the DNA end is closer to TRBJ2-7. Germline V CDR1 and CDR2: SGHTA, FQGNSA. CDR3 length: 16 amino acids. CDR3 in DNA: TGTGCCAGCAGCTCACTAGCGGGGGGCCCTCTCCACGAGCAGTACTTC. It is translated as CASSSLAGGPLHEQYF.

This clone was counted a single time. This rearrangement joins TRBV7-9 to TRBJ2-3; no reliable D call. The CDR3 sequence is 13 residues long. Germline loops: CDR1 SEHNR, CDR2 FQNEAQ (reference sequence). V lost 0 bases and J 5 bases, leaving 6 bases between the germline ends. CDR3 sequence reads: CASSLARIDTQYF. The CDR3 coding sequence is TGTGCCAGCAGCTTAGCTAGAATAGATACGCAGTATTTT.

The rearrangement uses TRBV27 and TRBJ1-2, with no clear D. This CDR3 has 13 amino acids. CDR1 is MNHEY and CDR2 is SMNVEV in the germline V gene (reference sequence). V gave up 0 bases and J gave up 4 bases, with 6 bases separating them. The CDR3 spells CASSLSGGYGYTF. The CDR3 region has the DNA TGTGCCAGCAGTTTATCAGGAGGCTATGGCTACACCTTC.

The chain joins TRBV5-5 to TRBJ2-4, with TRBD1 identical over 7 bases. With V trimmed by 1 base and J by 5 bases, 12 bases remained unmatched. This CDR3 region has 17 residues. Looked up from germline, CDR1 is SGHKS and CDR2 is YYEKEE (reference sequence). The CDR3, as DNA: TGTGCCAGCAGCTTGTCAGGCGGTACAGGGGTAGAAAACATTCAGTACTTC. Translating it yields CASSLSGGTGVENIQYF.

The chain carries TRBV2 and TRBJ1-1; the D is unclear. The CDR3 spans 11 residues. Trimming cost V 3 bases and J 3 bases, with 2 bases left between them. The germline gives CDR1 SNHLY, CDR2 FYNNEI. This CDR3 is CASSEDTEAFF. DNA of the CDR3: TGTGCCAGCAGTGAGGACACTGAAGCTTTCTTT.

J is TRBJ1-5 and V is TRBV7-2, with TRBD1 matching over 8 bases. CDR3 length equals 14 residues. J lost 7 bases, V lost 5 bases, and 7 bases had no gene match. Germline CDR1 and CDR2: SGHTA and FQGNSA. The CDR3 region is CASSAGQGWQPQHF. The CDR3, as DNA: TGTGCCAGCAGCGCAGGACAGGGTTGGCAGCCCCAGCATTTT.

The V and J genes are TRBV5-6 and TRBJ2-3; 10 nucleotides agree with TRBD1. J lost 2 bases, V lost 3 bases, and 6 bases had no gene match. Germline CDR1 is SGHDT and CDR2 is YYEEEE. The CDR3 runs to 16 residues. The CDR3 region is CASSSLGTGVTDTQYF. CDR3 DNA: TGTGCCAGCAGCTCGCTCGGGACAGGGGTCACAGATACGCAGTATTTT.

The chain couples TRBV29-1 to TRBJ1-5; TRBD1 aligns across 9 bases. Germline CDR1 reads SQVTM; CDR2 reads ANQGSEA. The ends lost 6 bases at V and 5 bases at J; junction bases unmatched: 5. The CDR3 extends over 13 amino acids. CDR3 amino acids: CSVGQGVDQPQHF. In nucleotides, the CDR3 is TGCAGCGTGGGACAGGGTGTAGATCAGCCCCAGCATTTT. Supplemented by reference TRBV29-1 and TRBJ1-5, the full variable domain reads SAVISQKPSRDICQRGTSLTIQCQVDSQVTMMFWYRQQPGQSLTLIATANQGSEATYESGFVIDKFPISRPNLTFSTLTVSNMSPEDSSIYLCSVGQGVDQPQHFGDGTRLSIL.

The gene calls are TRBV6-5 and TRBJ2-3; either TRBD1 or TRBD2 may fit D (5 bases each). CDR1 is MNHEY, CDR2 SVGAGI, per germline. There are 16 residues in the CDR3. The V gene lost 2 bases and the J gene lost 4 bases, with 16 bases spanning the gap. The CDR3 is CASSYMRAGFSDTQYF. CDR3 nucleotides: TGTGCCAGCAGTTACATGAGGGCAGGGTTTTCAGATACGCAGTATTTT.

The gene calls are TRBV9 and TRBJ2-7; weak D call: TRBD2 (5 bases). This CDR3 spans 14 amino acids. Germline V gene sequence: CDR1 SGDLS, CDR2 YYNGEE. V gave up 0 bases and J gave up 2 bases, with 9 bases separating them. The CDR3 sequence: CASSVDEGPYEQYF. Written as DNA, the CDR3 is TGTGCCAGCAGCGTAGATGAGGGCCCCTACGAGCAGTACTTC.